This is a list of T cell receptor beta chains from one sample in a study of cytomegalovirus exposure and HLA in healthy donors. The assay was immunoSEQ multiplex PCR, and TCRdb's table has in-frame clones only and misses some. The sample yields 75,000 to 95,000 clones, over 55% seen once. The sequencing sample was made of PBMCs. These receptors came from a woman aged 25 to 39 in good health and CMV-seronegative. Both conserved end residues are part of each CDR3. A D gene is named only where the DNA matches it firmly. Expanded clones are given a class, and other clones once, few, many or no size at all.

d_gene	v_gene	abundance	j_gene	CDR3nt	CDR3aa
TRBD1	TRBV11-1	-	TRBJ1-1	TGTGCCAGCAGCTTCGGGACAGTCACTGAAGCTTTCTTT	CASSFGTVTEAFF
-	TRBV6-6	-	TRBJ1-2	TGTGCCAGCAGGGGCGGGACGGAGGGCTATGGCTACACCTTC	CASRGGTEGYGYTF
TRBD2	TRBV13	-	TRBJ2-7	TGTGCCAGCAGCTGGGGGACTAGCCGCGAGCAGTACTTC	CASSWGTSREQYF
TRBD1	TRBV20-1	-	TRBJ1-1	TGCCTGGGACAGGGCAACACTGAAGCTTTCTTT	CLGQGNTEAFF
-	TRBV27	few	TRBJ2-2	TGTGCCAGCAGTGCCTACAGGAACACCGGGGAGCTGTTTTTT	CASSAYRNTGELFF
TRBD1	TRBV5-8	few	TRBJ1-5	TGTGCCAGCAGCCAAACCGGGACAGCCAGCGGCTGGCCCCAGCATTTT	CASSQTGTASGWPQHF
TRBD2	TRBV7-2	few	TRBJ2-3	TGTGCCAGCAGCTCTATAGCGGGAGGGAGCACAGATACGCAGTATTTT	CASSSIAGGSTDTQYF
-	TRBV5-1	few	TRBJ2-3	TGCGCCAGCAGCTTATTAGCGGACCTCCGGACAGATACGCAGTATTTT	CASSLLADLRTDTQYF
TRBD1	TRBV5-4	-	TRBJ2-1	TGTGCCAGCAGCTCGGACAGGGGGGCCTACAATGAGCAGTTCTTC	CASSSDRGAYNEQFF
-	TRBV5-4	few	TRBJ2-5	TGTGCCAGCAGCTTTAGGGGTCAAGAGACCCAGTACTTC	CASSFRGQETQYF
-	TRBV30	-	TRBJ2-3	TGTGCCTGGACGGGTCTCACAGATACGCAGTATTTT	CAWTGLTDTQYF
-	TRBV2	few	TRBJ1-1	TGTGCCAGCATTAAACGAGACATGAACACTGAAGCTTTCTTT	CASIKRDMNTEAFF
-	TRBV9	-	TRBJ2-3	TGTGCCAGCAGCGCAACCGGGAACACAGATACGCAGTATTTT	CASSATGNTDTQYF
-	TRBV6-5	-	TRBJ1-2	TGTGCCAGCAGCGACGACACTGTCTATGGCTACACCTTC	CASSDDTVYGYTF
-	TRBV6-1	-	TRBJ1-1	TGTGCCAGCAGCCGTGAAGCTTTCTTT	CASSREAFF
-	TRBV4-3	-	TRBJ2-1	TGCGCCAGCAGCCTCCTAAATGAGGGTGTGGGGCAGTTCTTC	CASSLLNEGVGQFF
-	TRBV6-5	few	TRBJ1-5	TGTGCCAGCAGTCTGTATCAGCCCCAGCATTTT	CASSLYQPQHF
TRBD1	TRBV19	-	TRBJ1-2	TGTGCCAGTCGAGATACAGGGGGCCTCTATGGCTACACCTTC	CASRDTGGLYGYTF
TRBD1	TRBV4-2	-	TRBJ2-7	TGTGCCAGCAGCCGGGACAGGGCTACCTACGAGCAGTACTTC	CASSRDRATYEQYF
-	TRBV11-2	-	TRBJ1-1	TGTGCCAGCAGCTTACCCGTCCAGGGTGCGTACACTGAAGCTTTCTTT	CASSLPVQGAYTEAFF
TRBD2	TRBV4-1	-	TRBJ2-3	TGCGCCAGCAGCAGGCCGACTAGCGGGCGTCGCACAGATACGCAGTATTTT	CASSRPTSGRRTDTQYF
TRBD2	TRBV5-1	-	TRBJ2-5	TGCGCCAGCAGCGGACTAGCGGTGGCCCAGTACTTC	CASSGLAVAQYF
TRBD2	TRBV4-1	-	TRBJ2-7	TGCGCCAGCAGCCAAGCGCTAGCGGGAAGCTCCTACGAGCAGTACTTC	CASSQALAGSSYEQYF
TRBD1	TRBV9	-	TRBJ1-2	TGTGCCAGCAGCACAGGGGATGGCTATGGCTACACCTTC	CASSTGDGYGYTF
-	TRBV19	-	TRBJ1-2	TGTGCCAGTAGTATTTTCGCCGGGGGAGGCTACACCTTC	CASSIFAGGGYTF
TRBD2	TRBV7-8	-	TRBJ2-7	TGTGCCAGCAGCCTGGGGGGGACCTACGAGCAGTACTTC	CASSLGGTYEQYF
-	TRBV7-9	-	TRBJ1-2	TGTGCCAGCAGCCCACCCGACAGATCCTATGGCTACACCTTC	CASSPPDRSYGYTF
TRBD2	TRBV11-2	few	TRBJ2-7	TGTGCCAGCAGCCCCCACGTAGGGAGCGGGAGCTCCTACGAGCAGTACTTC	CASSPHVGSGSSYEQYF
TRBD1	TRBV5-1	once	TRBJ1-1	TGCGCCAGCAGCTGGAGACAGGGGGAGACTGAAGCTTTCTTT	CASSWRQGETEAFF
TRBD1	TRBV5-6	-	TRBJ1-3	TGTGCCAGCAGCCGACTCGACAGGGGCTTCTCTGGAAACACCATATATTTT	CASSRLDRGFSGNTIYF
-	TRBV7-2	-	TRBJ2-2	TGTGCCAGCAGCCTCTTGCCCGCCGGGACTCCGAACACCGGGGAGCTGTTTTTT	CASSLLPAGTPNTGELFF
TRBD2	TRBV9	-	TRBJ2-2	TGTGCCAGCAGCGGAGAAGCGGGAGGGAACACCGGGGAGCTGTTTTTT	CASSGEAGGNTGELFF
TRBD1	TRBV6-1	few	TRBJ1-2	TGTGCCAGCAGTGAATTGGGGCAGGGGGCTTACGTTATCTATGGCTACACCTTC	CASSELGQGAYVIYGYTF
-	TRBV19	once	TRBJ1-5	TGTGCCAGTAGTATAGGATCGGGAGGGAGCCCGCCCCAGCATTTT	CASSIGSGGSPPQHF
-	TRBV7-2	-	TRBJ2-1	TGTGCCAGCAGCTTAGGAAGCAGGGATCGAGAGTTCTTC	CASSLGSRDREFF
TRBD1	TRBV5-6	-	TRBJ2-7	TGTGCCAGCAGCTTCCGGGACAGGGGGAGGAGCGGGCGTCCCTACGAGCAGTACTTC	CASSFRDRGRSGRPYEQYF
-	TRBV5-8	few	TRBJ2-1	TGTGCCAGTTCTCACCAAACAGGGTCCACGTACAATGAGCAGTTCTTC	CASSHQTGSTYNEQFF
-	TRBV6-4	few	TRBJ2-7	TGTGCCAGCAGTGTCGTCGGACAGGGAGGGTACTACGAGCAGTACTTC	CASSVVGQGGYYEQYF
-	TRBV28	-	TRBJ1-2	TGTGCCAGCAGTTTACCGCAGGGGCTTAACTATGGCTACACCTTC	CASSLPQGLNYGYTF
TRBD2	TRBV30	-	TRBJ2-4	TGTGCCTGGAACGGGGGGTGGAAGGACATTCAGTACTTC	CAWNGGWKDIQYF
-	TRBV29-1	-	TRBJ2-7	TGCAGCGAAGGCGCGCAGGGGCGACTAAGCGAGCAGTACTTC	CSEGAQGRLSEQYF
-	TRBV2	-	TRBJ1-1	TGTGCCAGCAGTGGGGACATGAACACTGAAGCTTTCTTT	CASSGDMNTEAFF
TRBD1	TRBV7-9	few	TRBJ2-7	TGTGCCAGCAGCTTTAGCGACAGGGGCCCCTTGGGGCAGTACTTC	CASSFSDRGPLGQYF
-	TRBV29-1	-	TRBJ1-2	TGCAGCGTCATACAGGGTAACTATGGCTACACCTTC	CSVIQGNYGYTF
TRBD1	TRBV2	-	TRBJ1-1	TGTGCCAGCAAGGTCGGGACAGGAAGGATGCTTGCGAACACTGAAGCTTTCTTT	CASKVGTGRMLANTEAFF
TRBD1	TRBV18	-	TRBJ2-7	TGTGCCAGCTCGCGACAGGGCAGCTCCTACGAGCAGTACTTC	CASSRQGSSYEQYF
-	TRBV28	once	TRBJ1-1	TGTGCCAGCAGTTTAAGGGCGGGGCTTGGGACTGAAGCTTTCTTT	CASSLRAGLGTEAFF
TRBD1	TRBV6-1	-	TRBJ1-6	TGTGCCAGCAGTGTTGAGACAGGGAATTCACCCCTCCACTTT	CASSVETGNSPLHF
-	TRBV9	once	TRBJ1-2	TGTGCCAGCAGCTCAGGAGGGTCGGGGGGCTACACCTTC	CASSSGGSGGYTF
-	TRBV10-1	-	TRBJ2-7	TGCGCCAGCAGCCAAGACAGGACTCGTGGGGAGCAGTACTTC	CASSQDRTRGEQYF
-	TRBV7-2	few	TRBJ2-7	TGTGCCAGCAGCTTAGCCACACTATCCTACGAGCAGTACTTC	CASSLATLSYEQYF
-	TRBV10-2	-	TRBJ2-3	TGCGCCAGCAGTCTGGCCACAGATACGCAGTATTTT	CASSLATDTQYF
TRBD1	TRBV6-5	few	TRBJ2-1	TGTGCCAGCAGTCTCGGACAGGGGAAGAATGAGCAGTTCTTC	CASSLGQGKNEQFF
TRBD1	TRBV9	-	TRBJ1-2	TGTGCCAGCAGCGGATCCGGGACAGCTCCTTATGGCTACACCTTC	CASSGSGTAPYGYTF
-	TRBV28	-	TRBJ1-2	TGTGCCAGCCGCCCGACAGGTTTATATGGCTACACCTTC	CASRPTGLYGYTF
-	TRBV4-1	-	TRBJ1-4	TGCGCCAGCAGCCTCCCGGGACTCACTAATGAAAAACTGTTTTTT	CASSLPGLTNEKLFF
TRBD1	TRBV10-3	-	TRBJ1-4	TGTGCCATCAGGGAGGACAGGAGTTATGAAAAACTGTTTTTT	CAIREDRSYEKLFF
-	TRBV18	-	TRBJ2-5	TGTGCCAGCTCACCTTACCTCGGAGAGACCCAGTACTTC	CASSPYLGETQYF
-	TRBV5-1	few	TRBJ1-1	TGCGCCAGCAGCCAACAAATGAACACTGAAGCTTTCTTT	CASSQQMNTEAFF
TRBD2	TRBV9	few	TRBJ2-7	TGTGCCAGCAGCGTAGGGACTAGCGGTCCTTTTGAGCAGTACTTC	CASSVGTSGPFEQYF